This T cell receptor beta chain was retrieved from a study of identical twins. TCRdb redid the calling of the 5' RACE reads with MiXCR, one entry per CDR3 protein. Of roughly 570,000 distinct CDR3 sequences listed, approximately 9.6% were seen once; the top ten hold 2.5% to 3.5%. This clonotype was recorded only once. Its antigen is currently unknown. Study results and caveats: There was an excess of low generation probability in the out-of-frame alpha sequences that twins shared. Researchers reported weaker excess twin sharing in beta out-of-frame sequences. Models predicted too little out-of-frame TCR alpha sharing in monozygotic twins.

There are 17 residues in the CDR3. Trimming removed 11 bases from V and 4 bases from J; junction bases left unmatched: 17. The data were also submitted as part of a second study, on yellow fever vaccine responses in identical twins. From that report: Twins reportedly mounted vaccine T cell responses that seemed partly convergent, partly personalized.

The rearrangement joins TRBV12-3 or TRBV12-4 to TRBJ2-6; TRBD1 matches at 7 bases. The TCR comes from a woman aged 18-35 years in good health. Sequenced material: PBMCs. CDR3 loop: CAFSRDRREGGANVLTF. The DNA for the CDR3 is TGTGCCTTCAGCCGGGACAGACGAGAGGGGGGGGCCAACGTCCTGACTTTC.